The T cell receptor beta chain described here comes from a study of cytomegalovirus exposure and HLA in healthy donors. Findings and limits, study-wide: Rarity marked most TCR sequences, yet some public TCRs occurred in many donors. It was 164 TCR beta chains that were listed as cytomegalovirus-associated. Further analysis was carried out later, and it showed several of the most significant clusters appearing linked to common viral pathogens.

This clone came up a few times. Antigen specificity is unknown. The PCR made use of 60 Vbeta and 13 Jbeta primers. The table came from immunoSEQ multiplex PCR; TCRdb's copy has only in-frame clones and leaves some out. The table lists 100,000 or so clones, about 73% of them singletons, with about 4.5% in the top ten. Per germline, CDR1 SGHRS and CDR2 YFSETQ. The CDR3 is made up of 17 amino acids. V gave up 2 bases and J gave up 0 bases, with 14 bases separating them. This sequence originates from a woman aged 40 to 55 in good health and CMV-seropositive. This sequence joins TRBV5-1 and TRBJ2-2; weak D call: TRBD1 (6 bases). Sequences were obtained from PBMCs. In nucleotides, the CDR3 is TGCGCCAGCAGCTTACTTGGGGGCGACGCGAACACCGGGGAGCTGTTTTTT. It is translated as CASSLLGGDANTGELFF.